The text below deals with one TCR beta chain. The target antigen is unknown. Both 60 Vbeta primers and 13 Jbeta primers went into the PCR. Sequenced by immunoSEQ multiplex PCR; TCRdb stores in-frame clones only, minus some. The table has about 130,000 clones, just under 75% seen once. These data come from a study of cytomegalovirus exposure and HLA in healthy donors. Findings of the study overall: A prior analysis recorded that most TCR beta V segments were productive about 87% or about 30% of the time.

CDR1 is SQVTM, CDR2 ANQGSEA, per germline. The length of the CDR3 is 12 residues. The V segment lost 5 bases and the J segment 5 bases; nucleotides outside the gene matches: 5. This sequence originates from a man in his forties in good health and CMV-seropositive. Sequencing was performed on PBMCs. The chain carries TRBV29-1 and TRBJ1-2; 7 positions match TRBD1. The CDR3 is CSVRQGDYGYTF. The CDR3 coding sequence is TGCAGCGTTAGGCAGGGGGATTATGGCTACACCTTC. The entire variable domain, with the rest obtained from reference TRBV29-1 and TRBJ1-2, is as follows: SAVISQKPSRDICQRGTSLTIQCQVDSQVTMMFWYRQQPGQSLTLIATANQGSEATYESGFVIDKFPISRPNLTFSTLTVSNMSPEDSSIYLCSVRQGDYGYTFGSGTRLTVV.